Listed below are T cell receptor beta chains from one sample, sequenced in a study of cytomegalovirus exposure and HLA in healthy donors. TCRdb's copy holds only in-frame clones and misses some; the assay was immunoSEQ multiplex PCR. This sample has 130,000 or so clones, with 80% found just once. Source material: PBMCs. The receptors come from a man aged 30-40 years in good health and CMV-seronegative. Both conserved end residues are part of each CDR3. Each record gives: clone size, V gene, J gene, D gene, CDR3 DNA, CDR3 protein. A D gene is named only where the DNA matches it firmly. A clone size is listed for some rows: how often the clone was seen (once, few, many), or a class if it is expanded.

clone size: NA; V gene: TRBV7-2; J gene: TRBJ2-1; D gene: TRBD2; CDR3 DNA: TGTGCCAGCAGCTTACGGACTAGCGGGGGCAATGAGCAGTTCTTC; CDR3 protein: CASSLRTSGGNEQFF
clone size: once; V gene: TRBV7-3; J gene: TRBJ2-1; D gene: TRBD2; CDR3 DNA: TGTGCCAGCAGCTTAGCGGGAGGGCTTGATGAGCAGTTCTTC; CDR3 protein: CASSLAGGLDEQFF
clone size: NA; V gene: TRBV20-1; J gene: TRBJ2-7; D gene: NA; CDR3 DNA: TGCAGTGCTAACCGAGTCTACGAGCAGTACTTC; CDR3 protein: CSANRVYEQYF
clone size: few; V gene: TRBV2; J gene: TRBJ2-3; D gene: TRBD2; CDR3 DNA: TGTGCCAGCAGTGAAATGGCGGGAGGGTCCACAGATACGCAGTATTTT; CDR3 protein: CASSEMAGGSTDTQYF
clone size: NA; V gene: TRBV28; J gene: TRBJ2-3; D gene: NA; CDR3 DNA: TGTGCCAGCAGTTCCTCCAGGGAGGCAGATACGCAGTATTTT; CDR3 protein: CASSSSREADTQYF
clone size: NA; V gene: TRBV9; J gene: TRBJ2-1; D gene: NA; CDR3 DNA: TGTGCCAGCAGCGTAGTTCCCAGCGCCAATGAGCAGTTCTTC; CDR3 protein: CASSVVPSANEQFF
clone size: once; V gene: TRBV28; J gene: TRBJ2-7; D gene: NA; CDR3 DNA: TGTGCCAGCTCAACAATCGTCCGCCCCTTTCACTACGAGCAGTACTTC; CDR3 protein: CASSTIVRPFHYEQYF
clone size: NA; V gene: TRBV11-3; J gene: TRBJ1-1; D gene: NA; CDR3 DNA: TGTGCCAGCAGCCTGATAGGACAAGTGAACACTGAAGCTTTCTTT; CDR3 protein: CASSLIGQVNTEAFF
clone size: NA; V gene: TRBV19; J gene: TRBJ1-4; D gene: NA; CDR3 DNA: TGTGCCAGTCATGAGGGGGGGGGCGGTGAAAAACTGTTTTTT; CDR3 protein: CASHEGGGGEKLFF
clone size: NA; V gene: TRBV2; J gene: TRBJ1-5; D gene: NA; CDR3 DNA: TGTGCCAGCAGGCAGGGTGGTCAGCCCCAGCATTTT; CDR3 protein: CASRQGGQPQHF
clone size: once; V gene: TRBV5-4; J gene: TRBJ2-3; D gene: NA; CDR3 DNA: TGTGCCAGCAGCCAAAGGGCGGGATCCACAGATACGCAGTATTTT; CDR3 protein: CASSQRAGSTDTQYF
clone size: NA; V gene: TRBV29-1; J gene: TRBJ1-1; D gene: TRBD1; CDR3 DNA: TGCAGCGCCGGGACAGGGCACACTGAAGCTTTCTTT; CDR3 protein: CSAGTGHTEAFF
clone size: once; V gene: TRBV5-5; J gene: TRBJ1-1; D gene: NA; CDR3 DNA: TGTGCCAGCAGCTTGAATCCGGTGAACACTGAAGCTTTCTTT; CDR3 protein: CASSLNPVNTEAFF
clone size: NA; V gene: TRBV30; J gene: TRBJ2-2; D gene: NA; CDR3 DNA: TGTGCCTGGAGTATTAGCGCGAACACCGGGGAGCTGTTTTTT; CDR3 protein: CAWSISANTGELFF
clone size: NA; V gene: TRBV4-1; J gene: TRBJ2-1; D gene: NA; CDR3 DNA: TGCGCCAGCAGCCAAGAAAGGGGTGTTGCCAATGAGCAGTTCTTC; CDR3 protein: CASSQERGVANEQFF
clone size: NA; V gene: TRBV6-5; J gene: TRBJ1-1; D gene: TRBD1; CDR3 DNA: TGTGCCAGCAGAGCACAACAGGGGGCAAGAGCTTTCTTT; CDR3 protein: CASRAQQGARAFF
clone size: NA; V gene: TRBV2; J gene: TRBJ1-1; D gene: TRBD1; CDR3 DNA: TGTGCCAGCGGGGACAGGGGGGACACTGAAGCTTTCTTT; CDR3 protein: CASGDRGDTEAFF
clone size: NA; V gene: TRBV4-1; J gene: TRBJ2-5; D gene: TRBD1; CDR3 DNA: TGCGCCAGCAGTGCACAGGGGGCGTGGGAGCAGTACTTC; CDR3 protein: CASSAQGAWEQYF
clone size: NA; V gene: TRBV5-4; J gene: TRBJ1-1; D gene: TRBD1; CDR3 DNA: TGTGCCAGCAGCCAGACAGGGGAAGGGGCCTGGAACACTGAAGCTTTCTTT; CDR3 protein: CASSQTGEGAWNTEAFF
clone size: NA; V gene: TRBV5-1; J gene: TRBJ2-7; D gene: TRBD1; CDR3 DNA: TGCGCCAGCAAAGGACAGGGCTTCTCCTACGAGCAGTACTTC; CDR3 protein: CASKGQGFSYEQYF
clone size: once; V gene: TRBV20-1; J gene: TRBJ1-4; D gene: NA; CDR3 DNA: TGCAGTGCTTTGTCAGATGAAAAACTGTTTTTT; CDR3 protein: CSALSDEKLFF
clone size: NA; V gene: TRBV10-1; J gene: TRBJ2-7; D gene: NA; CDR3 DNA: TGCGCCACTACGACAGCCTACGAGCAGTACTTC; CDR3 protein: CATTTAYEQYF
clone size: few; V gene: TRBV9; J gene: TRBJ1-2; D gene: NA; CDR3 DNA: TGTGCCAGCAGCGTAGAATCGACAGCTAACTATGGCTACACCTTC; CDR3 protein: CASSVESTANYGYTF
clone size: NA; V gene: TRBV7-2; J gene: TRBJ1-6; D gene: TRBD1; CDR3 DNA: TGTGCCAGCAGCCTGGACAGGCCCAGCTCCTATAATTCACCCCTCCACTTT; CDR3 protein: CASSLDRPSSYNSPLHF
clone size: NA; V gene: TRBV28; J gene: TRBJ1-4; D gene: NA; CDR3 DNA: TGTGCCAGCAGAAACAGGGATAAACTGTTTTTT; CDR3 protein: CASRNRDKLFF
clone size: once; V gene: TRBV5-1; J gene: TRBJ2-3; D gene: NA; CDR3 DNA: TGCGCCAGCAGCTTGGGGGGGCCAGATACGCAGTATTTT; CDR3 protein: CASSLGGPDTQYF
clone size: NA; V gene: TRBV5-1; J gene: TRBJ1-4; D gene: NA; CDR3 DNA: TGCGCCAGCAGCTTGAGTCAGGTAGCAACTAATGAAAAACTGTTTTTT; CDR3 protein: CASSLSQVATNEKLFF
clone size: NA; V gene: TRBV9; J gene: TRBJ1-3; D gene: NA; CDR3 DNA: TGTGCCAGCAGCGTAGGCGGGGACACCATATATTTT; CDR3 protein: CASSVGGDTIYF
clone size: NA; V gene: TRBV18; J gene: TRBJ2-3; D gene: TRBD2; CDR3 DNA: TGTGCCAGCTCACCACCGGGGCGGGAGGACACAGATACGCAGTATTTT; CDR3 protein: CASSPPGREDTDTQYF
clone size: NA; V gene: TRBV4-1; J gene: TRBJ2-3; D gene: NA; CDR3 DNA: TGCGCCAGCAGCCAAGATTCTACAGATACGCAGTATTTT; CDR3 protein: CASSQDSTDTQYF
clone size: NA; V gene: TRBV4-3; J gene: TRBJ2-1; D gene: TRBD2; CDR3 DNA: TGCGCCAGCAGCCCGAACCCAACTAGCGGGAGAATACTGAATGAGCAGTTCTTC; CDR3 protein: CASSPNPTSGRILNEQFF
clone size: NA; V gene: TRBV4-1; J gene: TRBJ2-5; D gene: NA; CDR3 DNA: TGCGCCAGCAGCCTAGGGGCTTCCGGGGAGACCCAGTACTTC; CDR3 protein: CASSLGASGETQYF
clone size: NA; V gene: TRBV7-2; J gene: TRBJ2-7; D gene: NA; CDR3 DNA: TGTGCCAGCGGGTTACTGATAGACTACGAGCAGTACTTC; CDR3 protein: CASGLLIDYEQYF
clone size: few; V gene: TRBV9; J gene: TRBJ2-5; D gene: TRBD1; CDR3 DNA: TGTGCCAGCAGCACCGGGACAGGGGGCCGGGAGACCCAGTACTTC; CDR3 protein: CASSTGTGGRETQYF
clone size: NA; V gene: TRBV5-6; J gene: TRBJ2-7; D gene: TRBD2; CDR3 DNA: TGTGCCAGCAGCTCTAGCGGGGGGCCCTACTACGAGCAGTACTTC; CDR3 protein: CASSSSGGPYYEQYF
clone size: NA; V gene: TRBV28; J gene: TRBJ2-5; D gene: NA; CDR3 DNA: TGTGCCAGCAGTTCCACCGTGGGAGGTCTTGAGTACTTC; CDR3 protein: CASSSTVGGLEYF
clone size: NA; V gene: TRBV6-6; J gene: TRBJ1-1; D gene: TRBD1; CDR3 DNA: TGTGCCAGCAGTTACCGAACGACAGGGGGTGCGACTGAAGCTTTCTTT; CDR3 protein: CASSYRTTGGATEAFF
clone size: NA; V gene: TRBV14; J gene: TRBJ2-7; D gene: TRBD1; CDR3 DNA: TGTGCCAGCAGCCTCGGGACAGTCTACGAGCAGTACTTC; CDR3 protein: CASSLGTVYEQYF
clone size: NA; V gene: TRBV28; J gene: TRBJ1-1; D gene: TRBD1; CDR3 DNA: TGTGCCAGCAGTTTAACCCCCGGGACAGCGAACACTGAAGCTTTCTTT; CDR3 protein: CASSLTPGTANTEAFF
clone size: NA; V gene: TRBV2; J gene: TRBJ1-1; D gene: NA; CDR3 DNA: TGTGCCAGCAGTGTCATGAACACTGAAGCTTTCTTT; CDR3 protein: CASSVMNTEAFF
clone size: NA; V gene: TRBV2; J gene: TRBJ2-1; D gene: TRBD2; CDR3 DNA: TGTGCCAGCACCGCATCACTAGCGACACCCTACAATGAGCAGTTCTTC; CDR3 protein: CASTASLATPYNEQFF
clone size: NA; V gene: TRBV2; J gene: TRBJ2-1; D gene: NA; CDR3 DNA: TGTGCCAGCAGTGAAGCGCTTCTGGCTAGTAGGAATGAGCAGCTCTTC; CDR3 protein: CASSEALLASRNEQLF
clone size: NA; V gene: TRBV2; J gene: TRBJ2-1; D gene: TRBD1; CDR3 DNA: TGTGCCAGCATTTTAGACAGGGTCAATGAGCAGTTCTTC; CDR3 protein: CASILDRVNEQFF
clone size: few; V gene: TRBV7-2; J gene: TRBJ1-4; D gene: NA; CDR3 DNA: TGTGCCAGCAGCTTAGGTCGCAGGAATGAAAAACTGTTTTTT; CDR3 protein: CASSLGRRNEKLFF
clone size: NA; V gene: TRBV18; J gene: TRBJ2-7; D gene: NA; CDR3 DNA: TGTGCCAGCTCACCACCGGGAGGGGGCGAGCAGTACTTC; CDR3 protein: CASSPPGGGEQYF
clone size: NA; V gene: TRBV7-2; J gene: TRBJ2-5; D gene: TRBD2; CDR3 DNA: TGTGCCAGCAGCTTAGCCGGGCTAGCGGGGGGGCGACAAGAGACCCAGTACTTC; CDR3 protein: CASSLAGLAGGRQETQYF
clone size: NA; V gene: TRBV4-1; J gene: TRBJ2-3; D gene: TRBD2; CDR3 DNA: TGCGCCGACGAAGTGTCTAGCGGCTTAGCCTCAGATACGCAGTATTTT; CDR3 protein: CADEVSSGLASDTQYF
clone size: once; V gene: TRBV29-1; J gene: TRBJ2-7; D gene: NA; CDR3 DNA: TGCAGCGTTGAAGATCCCCTAGCTCGGCGCCACGAGCAGTACTTC; CDR3 protein: CSVEDPLARRHEQYF
clone size: NA; V gene: TRBV2; J gene: TRBJ2-5; D gene: TRBD2; CDR3 DNA: TGTGCCAGCAGCTTTGGGACTAGCGGGGTGGGGGAGACCCAGTACTTC; CDR3 protein: CASSFGTSGVGETQYF
clone size: NA; V gene: TRBV4-3; J gene: TRBJ1-3; D gene: NA; CDR3 DNA: TGCGCCAGCAGCCAAGGGACAGACTCTGGAAACACCATATATTTT; CDR3 protein: CASSQGTDSGNTIYF
clone size: once; V gene: TRBV5-1; J gene: TRBJ2-3; D gene: TRBD2; CDR3 DNA: TGCGCCAGCAGCTTACTAGCGGGGGACACAGATACGCAGTATTTT; CDR3 protein: CASSLLAGDTDTQYF
clone size: few; V gene: TRBV5-4; J gene: TRBJ1-1; D gene: NA; CDR3 DNA: TGTGCCAGCAGCTCTCGAGGCAGGGGCGCGGTGAACACTGAAGCTTTCTTT; CDR3 protein: CASSSRGRGAVNTEAFF
clone size: once; V gene: TRBV5-1; J gene: TRBJ2-3; D gene: TRBD1; CDR3 DNA: TGCGCCAGCAGCTTGGGGACAGGCAGTTACACAGATACGCAGTATTTT; CDR3 protein: CASSLGTGSYTDTQYF
clone size: few; V gene: TRBV19; J gene: TRBJ2-7; D gene: TRBD2; CDR3 DNA: TGTGCCAGTAGTATAGGTAGCGGGAGTTTCTACGAGCAGTACTTC; CDR3 protein: CASSIGSGSFYEQYF
clone size: NA; V gene: TRBV6-1; J gene: TRBJ2-3; D gene: TRBD1; CDR3 DNA: TGTGCCACCCGAGGACAGGGGGTGTTGGATACGCAGTATTTT; CDR3 protein: CATRGQGVLDTQYF